This T cell receptor beta chain was sequenced during a study of T-cell reconstitution after alpha-beta-depleted transplantation in children. Study-level findings and limits: High day-60 TCRbeta diversity in some patients came from surviving recipient T cells and thymic progenitors. Expanded graft clones numbering several hundred reportedly gave rise to alpha-beta T cells about two months after transplant. Newly generated T cells supplied most T-cell counts and diversity one year post-transplant.

For TCRbeta, the library was prepared with unique molecular identifiers. One entry per CDR3 protein, called by TCRdb with MiXCR from the PCR reads. The profile shows approximately 500,000 distinct CDR3 sequences, roughly a tenth of them singletons. The CDR3 has 13 residues. CDR1 and CDR2 (germline): SEHNR, FQNEAQ (reference sequence). This clonotype appeared many times. Its antigen remains unidentified. This sequence joins TRBV7-9 and TRBJ2-1; D possibly corresponds to TRBD2 (6 bases). This TCR derives from a child aged 2 to 9 with inherited bone marrow failure, due to receive a stem cell transplant. The sequenced sample was PBMCs, obtained before TCRalphabeta/CD19-depleted stem cell transplant. Here the CDR3 reads CAKSSGLYNEQFF. CDR3 sequence (DNA): TGTGCTAAGTCCAGCGGACTATACAATGAGCAGTTCTTC.